The 23 T cell receptor beta chains below all came from one sample that was sequenced in a study of shared clonotypes between healthy human individuals. The repertoire was sequenced with immunoSEQ multiplex PCR; TCRdb's copy has only in-frame clones and lacks some. The table has about 1.5 million clones, 98% seen once. The sequenced sample consisted of naive CD4+ T cells sorted from blood. The subset is: CD45RA+ positively selected. These receptors all stem from a young man in good health.

The V call is TRBV15, the J call TRBJ1-5; 7 nucleotides align to TRBD1. V gave up 1 base and J gave up 4 bases; unmatched junction bases: 4. CDR1 is LNHNV and CDR2 is YYDKDF in the germline V gene (reference sequence). The CDR3 has 15 amino acids. The CDR3: CATSRVDRENQPQHF. The CDR3 coding sequence is TGTGCCACCAGCAGAGTCGACAGGGAGAATCAGCCCCAGCATTTT.

The V call is TRBV7-8, the J call TRBJ2-7; 7 nucleotides match TRBD1. The germline V gene has CDR1 SGHVS and CDR2 FQNEAQ. Trimming took 6 bases from V and 12 from J; bases not matched to a gene: 20. The CDR3 contains 15 residues. The DNA of the CDR3 is TGTGCCAGCAGTTTACCCGGGACAGTAGGTCACCGGCCGTACTTC. This sequence encodes CASSLPGTVGHRPYF.

This chain joins TRBV11-3 and TRBJ2-2; 8 nucleotides line up with TRBD2. CDR3 length: 17 residues. CDR1 is SGHNT, CDR2 YENEEA, per germline. J gave up 3 bases and V 5 bases, and 11 bases lay outside the gene matches. Here the CDR3 reads CASSPSRTSTHTGELFF. CDR3 DNA sequence: TGTGCCAGCAGCCCCTCTCGGACTAGCACTCACACCGGGGAGCTGTTTTTT. Full variable domain (rest looked up from reference TRBV11-3 and TRBJ2-2): EAGVVQSPRYKIIEKKQPVAFWCNPISGHNTLYWYLQNLGQGPELLIRYENEEAVDDSQLPKDRFSAERLKGVDSTLKIQPAELGDSAVYLCASSPSRTSTHTGELFFGEGSRLTVL.

This rearrangement joins TRBV7-9 to TRBJ2-1, with 8 bases that match TRBD2. The V and J ends lost 8 bases and 7 bases, in that order; junction bases with no gene match: 19. The CDR3 runs 17 residues. The germline gives CDR1 SEHNR, CDR2 FQNEAQ (reference sequence). The CDR3 region is CASVPLQREGRMNEQFF. CDR3 sequence (DNA): TGTGCCAGCGTCCCCCTTCAACGGGAGGGCCGTATGAATGAGCAGTTCTTC.

The rearrangement joins TRBV28 to TRBJ2-3; 10 bases are shared with TRBD2. The CDR3 covers 16 residues. Unmatched junction bases numbered 8, after V lost 6 bases and J lost 2 bases. Germline-derived CDR1 and CDR2 are MDHEN and SYDVKM. This chain's CDR3 is CASSAPSGGLTDTQYF. The CDR3 region has the DNA TGTGCCAGCAGCGCCCCTAGCGGGGGACTCACAGATACGCAGTATTTT.

The chain employs TRBV5-8 and TRBJ1-5; TRBD1 might be the D (5 bases). This CDR3 contains 15 residues. Germline V gene sequence: CDR1 SGHTS, CDR2 YDEGEE. V lost 0 bases and J 7 bases, leaving 14 bases between the germline ends. The CDR3 reads CASSLDGGNRQPQHF. In DNA, the CDR3 is TGTGCCAGCAGCTTGGATGGGGGGAATCGACAGCCCCAGCATTTT.

The CDR3 here is CASSDRAPTGELFF. CDR3 sequence (DNA): TGTGCCAGCAGCGACAGGGCCCCTACCGGGGAGCTGTTTTTT. The J gene is TRBJ2-2, the V gene TRBV11-3; TRBD1 agrees at 7 bases. CDR1 and CDR2 from the germline V gene are SGHNT and YENEEA. Trimming took 5 bases from V and 5 from J; bases not matched to a gene: 5. The CDR3 is 14 amino acids. Complete variable domain (other parts from reference TRBV11-3 and TRBJ2-2): EAGVVQSPRYKIIEKKQPVAFWCNPISGHNTLYWYLQNLGQGPELLIRYENEEAVDDSQLPKDRFSAERLKGVDSTLKIQPAELGDSAVYLCASSDRAPTGELFFGEGSRLTVL.

Only one count was recorded for this clone. The chain employs TRBV11-2 and TRBJ2-5; 9 nucleotides match TRBD1. CDR1 and CDR2 (germline): SGHAT, FQNNGV. V was pared by 5 bases and J by 5 bases, with 9 bases of the junction left unmatched. The CDR3 runs to 15 residues. The CDR3 DNA is TGTGCCAGCAGCCCCCGGGACAGGGTGGGTGAGACCCAGTACTTC. Its translation: CASSPRDRVGETQYF. The full variable domain, in which reference TRBV11-2 and TRBJ2-5 provide the parts outside the CDR3, is EAGVAQSPRYKIIEKRQSVAFWCNPISGHATLYWYQQILGQGPKLLIQFQNNGVVDDSQLPKDRFSAERLKGVDSTLKIQPAKLEDSAVYLCASSPRDRVGETQYFGPGTRLLVL.

This clone has just one count. The chain links TRBV20-1 to TRBJ2-1; D remains unclear. Looked up from germline, CDR1 is DFQATT and CDR2 is SNEGSKA (reference sequence). The CDR3 loop spans 11 amino acids. V was cut by 6 bases and J by 8 bases, with 11 bases left in between. The CDR3 here is CSAKSRDEQFF. In DNA form, the CDR3 reads TGCAGTGCCAAGTCCAGAGATGAGCAGTTCTTC.

This chain uses TRBV5-1 with TRBJ1-3, with D uncertain. From germline, CDR1 is SGHRS and CDR2 YFSETQ. The CDR3 totals 13 residues. V was pared by 0 bases and J by 3 bases, with 4 bases between. The CDR3 sequence: CASSLELGNTIYF. The CDR3 coding sequence is TGCGCCAGCAGCTTGGAGCTTGGAAACACCATATATTTT.

This rearrangement joins TRBV7-8 to TRBJ1-1; D remains unclear. The CDR3 is made up of 17 amino acids. Germline assignment: CDR1 SGHVS and CDR2 FQNEAQ. V was pared by 5 bases and J by 4 bases, with 23 bases between. In nucleotides, the CDR3 is TGTGCCAGCAGCCTACGAGACACACCAGCGGGGATCACTGAAGCTTTCTTT. This codes for CASSLRDTPAGITEAFF.

The rearrangement joins TRBV2 to TRBJ2-5, with 10 bases fitting TRBD2. This CDR3 has 13 residues. Germline V gene sequence: CDR1 SNHLY, CDR2 FYNNEI. With 4 bases clipped from V and 5 bases from J, the junction kept 1 base outside the gene matches. The CDR3 loop reads CASSGGLAETQYF. The CDR3, as DNA: TGTGCCAGCAGTGGGGGACTAGCGGAGACCCAGTACTTC. Looking up the rest from reference TRBV2 and TRBJ2-5 gives the full variable domain: EPEVTQTPSHQVTQMGQEVILRCVPISNHLYFYWYRQILGQKVEFLVSFYNNEISEKSEIFDDQFSVERPDGSNFTLKIRSTKLEDSAMYFCASSGGLAETQYFGPGTRLLVL.

The genes are TRBV28 and TRBJ2-4; D perhaps matches TRBD2 (6 bases). From germline, CDR1 is MDHEN and CDR2 SYDVKM. CDR3 length equals 14 residues. V dropped 3 bases and J dropped 0 bases, with 6 bases sitting between them. The CDR3 nucleotides read TGTGCCAGCAGTTTCGGGGGAGCCAAAAACATTCAGTACTTC. It encodes CASSFGGAKNIQYF.

This sequence joins TRBV28 and TRBJ2-7, with TRBD2 matching 11 bases. Losses at the gene ends were 2 bases for V and 0 bases for J; bases not matched to a gene: 12. The CDR3 runs 19 residues. Germline CDR1 is MDHEN and CDR2 is SYDVKM. CDR3: CASSLRGLAAFTGSYEQYF. CDR3 nucleotides: TGTGCCAGCAGTTTAAGGGGACTAGCGGCATTCACGGGCTCCTACGAGCAGTACTTC.

This rearrangement joins TRBV5-1 to TRBJ2-1; 9 nucleotides align to TRBD2. CDR1 is SGHRS, CDR2 YFSETQ, per germline. The CDR3 loop spans 14 amino acids. The J segment lost 9 bases and the V segment lost 5 bases, leaving 9 bases of the junction unmatched. CDR3 nucleotides: TGCGCCAGCAGTGCGGGAGGGCCTACATCTGAGCAGTTCTTC. It translates to CASSAGGPTSEQFF.

This chain links TRBV10-2 with TRBJ2-3, with D perhaps assigned TRBD1 or TRBD2 (6 bases each). This CDR3 has 19 residues. V was clipped by 7 bases and J by 2 bases, with 28 bases between them. Germline lookup yields CDR1 WSHSY and CDR2 SAAADI. The CDR3 sequence: CASTPEGGQEANPTDTQYF. CDR3 sequence (DNA): TGCGCCAGCACCCCTGAGGGGGGACAAGAAGCAAACCCCACAGATACGCAGTATTTT.

With respect to this clone: Within the sample, other DNA sequences also encode this same CDR3. The chain carries TRBV19 and TRBJ2-7, with a tentative D call TRBD2 (6 bases). V was pared by 5 bases and J by 0 bases, with 8 bases between. The length of the CDR3 is 13 residues. Germline-derived CDR1 and CDR2 are LNHDA and SQIVND (reference sequence). CDR3 loop: CASSRGVSYEQYF. Here the CDR3 DNA reads TGTGCCAGTAGTCGCGGGGTCTCCTACGAGCAGTACTTC.

This chain connects TRBV9 to TRBJ1-5; D perhaps matches TRBD1 (5 bases). Germline V gene sequence: CDR1 SGDLS, CDR2 YYNGEE. V was shortened by 0 bases and J by 1 base, with 8 bases between the two germline ends. The CDR3 is 15 amino acids. The CDR3 nucleotides read TGTGCCAGCAGCGTAGATCCAGGGAGCAATCAGCCCCAGCATTTT. Translating it yields CASSVDPGSNQPQHF.

V gene TRBV7-9 combines with J gene TRBJ2-1; no definite D call. Germline CDR1 SEHNR, CDR2 FQNEAQ (reference sequence). This CDR3 spans 12 amino acids. With 5 bases removed from V and 8 bases from J, the gap between germline ends came to 10 bases. The CDR3 DNA reads as TGTGCCAGCAGCAGATCTGGAGATGAGCAGTTCTTC. As protein: CASSRSGDEQFF.

V usage is TRBV5-5 and J usage is TRBJ1-5, with D unclear. CDR3 length: 15 amino acids. Germline-derived CDR1 and CDR2 are SGHKS and YYEKEE (reference sequence). V was clipped by 0 bases and J by 1 base, with 8 bases between them. The CDR3 nucleotides read TGTGCCAGCAGCTTGGGCAGAGGGAGCAATCAGCCCCAGCATTTT. As protein: CASSLGRGSNQPQHF.

This clone has only one observation. The V gene is TRBV6-6, the J gene TRBJ2-5; D is undetermined. The CDR3 is made up of 14 amino acids. V lost 2 bases, J lost 0 bases, and 7 bases lay in between. Germline V lookup: CDR1 MNHNY, CDR2 SVGAGI (reference sequence). The CDR3, as DNA: TGTGCCAGCAGTTACGGGTCGTACCAAGAGACCCAGTACTTC. Translation: CASSYGSYQETQYF.

The gene calls are TRBV28 and TRBJ2-5; D is unclear. The CDR3 has 12 amino acids. The ends were cut back, 6 bases at V and 5 bases at J, with 10 bases in the middle. Looked up from germline, CDR1 is MDHEN and CDR2 is SYDVKM. CDR3 in DNA: TGTGCCAGCAGAGGGCCTGGCGAGACCCAGTACTTC. As protein: CASRGPGETQYF.

This clone showed up just once. The chain links TRBV10-1 to TRBJ2-7; no definite D call. V was clipped by 1 base and J by 7 bases, with 11 bases between them. The CDR3 contains 13 residues. Germline V CDR1 and CDR2: WNHNN, SYGVQD (reference sequence). The CDR3 is CASSEYLLREQYF. CDR3 nucleotide sequence: TGCGCCAGCAGTGAGTATCTTCTCCGGGAGCAGTACTTC.